The T cell receptor beta chain under discussion was sequenced for a study of beta chain features in type 1 diabetes. Regarding the study as a whole: Within each of all four CD4+ subsets, Type 1 diabetes patients had TCRB CDR3s that were moderately but significantly shorter. cDNA sequencing could over-represent cells with high TCR expression.

Of the isolated RNA, all was reverse transcribed, and so the sequenced material was expressed TCRB transcripts. The repertoire was sequenced with immunoSEQ multiplex PCR; TCRdb's copy has only in-frame clones and lacks some. This sample has almost 350,000 clones, with around 8.5% found just once. By way of CD45RO/CCR7/CD25/CD127/CD95/CD27, the CD4+ regulatory, stem cell-like memory, central memory and naive cells were sorted. This clone turned up a few times. Its specificity is unknown. In germline, CDR1 is MNHNS, CDR2 SASEGT. V dropped 2 bases and J dropped 4 bases, with 14 bases sitting between them. There are 15 residues in the CDR3.

Sequences were obtained from central memory CD4+ T cells from blood. This clonotype originated in a man younger than 45 with type 1 diabetes. The rearrangement joins TRBV6-1 to TRBJ1-2; D remains unclear. CDR3 sequence (DNA): TGTGCCAGCAGTGAAATGGCCTTCGGCGGCTATGGCTACACCTTC. Amino acid sequence: CASSEMAFGGYGYTF.